This TCR beta chain stems from a study of graft-versus-host responses after intestinal transplantation. Study as a whole: Each transplant was multivisceral, liver-intestinal, or isolated intestinal. Tacrolimus plus steroids were given to all recipients for roughly three years, preceded by anti-thymocyte globulin induction. Findings of the study overall: In recipient marrow, GvH clones were found, and some appeared first in ileum or blood.

Clones were sequenced by immunoSEQ multiplex PCR, and TCRdb holds only the in-frame ones, with some missing. This sample has some 70,000 clones; around nine tenths occur once, and the top ten carry 6.7%. Once transplant was done, bone marrow was sourced from the posterior iliac crest or another site. The trim removed 7 bases at V and 7 bases at J, leaving 8 bases unmatched. Germline V gene lookup returns CDR1 SGDLS and CDR2 YYNGEE. There are 15 residues in the CDR3. As to this clone: The antigen remains undetermined.

The source of this sequence is a human patient who received an intestinal transplant, so some T cells may come from the graft donor. Specimen: bone marrow, collected around 730 days after intestinal transplantation. The chain carries TRBV9 and TRBJ2-1; 13 bases map to TRBD2. The CDR3 reads CASSLTSGRMNEQFF. In DNA, the CDR3 is TGTGCCAGCTCCCTGACTAGCGGGAGGATGAATGAGCAGTTCTTC.